These T cell receptor beta chains were read from a single sample in a study of T cell responses to AZD1222 COVID-19 vaccine. The protocol was immunoSEQ multiplex PCR, while the TCRdb copy is restricted to in-frame clones and leaves out a portion. The sample holds approximately 190,000 clones; around 94% are singletons and the top ten take 3.6%. Material: peripheral blood, obtained 28 days after the second dose of the MenACWY control vaccine. These receptor sequences come from an adult who received the MenACWY meningococcal vaccine as a control. The CDR3 runs from the conserved cysteine through the conserved F or W. Fields, in order: J gene, clone size, V gene, D gene, CDR3 DNA, CDR3 protein. The D gene is left open where the match is weak. Not every row has a clone size; where given, it reads once, few, many or a size class.

TRBJ1-5 NA TRBV6-6 NA TGTGCCAGCAGTCGAAGATCAGGTTTAGATAGCAATCAGCCCCAGCATTTT CASSRRSGLDSNQPQHF
TRBJ2-7 NA TRBV28 NA TGTGCCAGCAGTTTTCTGTACGAGCAGTACTTC CASSFLYEQYF
TRBJ2-7 once TRBV2 TRBD2 TGTGCCAGCACTAGCGGGATCTACGAGCAGTACTTC CASTSGIYEQYF
TRBJ1-1 NA TRBV6-5 TRBD1 TGTGCCAGCAGTTGGGACAGGAACACTGAAGCTTTCTTT CASSWDRNTEAFF
TRBJ2-1 NA TRBV7-3 TRBD2 TGTGCCAGCAGCTCAGGACTAGCGGGAGAGGGTGAGCAGTTCTTC CASSSGLAGEGEQFF
TRBJ1-3 NA TRBV7-2 NA TGTGCCAGCAGCTTAGTGGGGGCTCTCTCTGGAAACACCATATATTTT CASSLVGALSGNTIYF
TRBJ1-6 NA TRBV19 TRBD1 TGTGCCAGTAGTGGGAGACAGGGGAAGAATTCACCCCTCCACTTT CASSGRQGKNSPLHF
TRBJ1-1 NA TRBV30 NA TGTGCCTGGAGCGGGCAGATGAACACTGAAGCTTTCTTT CAWSGQMNTEAFF
TRBJ1-3 NA TRBV9 NA TGTGCCAGCAGCGTAGGACAGCTTCGTCGGGACACCATATATTTT CASSVGQLRRDTIYF
TRBJ2-1 NA TRBV15 NA TGTGCCACCAGCAGAGATAGGCGGAGGGCCATAAATGAGCAGTTCTTC CATSRDRRRAINEQFF
TRBJ2-1 NA TRBV12-3/TRBV12-4 NA TGTGCCAGCAGTTTCTCTAGAATGGGTGAGCAGTTCTTC CASSFSRMGEQFF
TRBJ1-4 NA TRBV5-4 NA TGTGCCAGCAGCCCGGACAGTGCCACAACTAATGAAAAACTGTTTTTT CASSPDSATTNEKLFF
TRBJ2-7 NA TRBV7-9 TRBD2 TGTGCCAGCACCCCCGGTGGGGGGAGGGGCTACGAGCAGTACTTC CASTPGGGRGYEQYF
TRBJ1-2 NA TRBV18 NA TGTGCCAGCTCACCCCAGGGAGGGGGTGGCTACACCTTC CASSPQGGGGYTF
TRBJ1-3 NA TRBV19 NA TGTGCCAGTAGCTTTGGACGGGGAAGCTCTGGAAACACCATATATTTT CASSFGRGSSGNTIYF
TRBJ1-2 NA TRBV6-5 NA TGTGCCAGCAGTTACTCAGGGAGCTACACCTTC CASSYSGSYTF
TRBJ1-5 NA TRBV7-8 NA TGTGCCAGCAGCCCCCTGGGGCAGGTTTCCTCTAAGAATCAGCCCCAGCATTTT CASSPLGQVSSKNQPQHF
TRBJ2-5 NA TRBV27 TRBD2 TGTGCCAGCAGTTTAACCCTAGCGGGAACTGAGACCCAGTACTTC CASSLTLAGTETQYF
TRBJ2-1 NA TRBV7-2 TRBD2 TGTGCCAGCAGCCGCACAAGCGGGAGGGCGAAGTTCTTC CASSRTSGRAKFF
TRBJ2-2 NA TRBV18 TRBD1 TGTGCCAGCTCCGCGGACAGGTCCACCGGGGAGCTGTTTTTT CASSADRSTGELFF
TRBJ2-7 NA TRBV19 NA TGTGCCAGTAGTATAGGGCTGGGAGCCTACGAGCAGTACTTC CASSIGLGAYEQYF
TRBJ2-5 NA TRBV11-3 NA TGTGCCAGCAGCCAGGGAGATACAGAGCAAGAGACCCAGTACTTC CASSQGDTEQETQYF
TRBJ2-7 NA TRBV6-5 NA TGTGCCAGCAGCAGGGATGGTGGCTCCTACGAGCAGTACTTC CASSRDGGSYEQYF
TRBJ1-2 NA TRBV19 NA TGTGCCAGTAGTATCGGGCTCCAGAACTATGGCTACACCTTC CASSIGLQNYGYTF
TRBJ1-1 NA TRBV4-2 NA TGTGCCAGCAGCCAAGAACGGGGACGCCCATTGGGCACTGAAGCTTTCTTT CASSQERGRPLGTEAFF
TRBJ1-1 NA TRBV19 NA TGTGCCAGTAGTATAGTAGGGAAAGGGACTGAAGCTTTCTTT CASSIVGKGTEAFF
TRBJ1-1 NA TRBV24-1 NA TGTGCCACCAGTGATTTGTTGGGGCAGGGGTTTTGGGCTTTCTTT CATSDLLGQGFWAFF
TRBJ2-2 NA TRBV3-1/TRBV3-2 NA TGTGCCAGCAGCTTGAAGTCCGGGCCGGGAACAAACACCGGGGAGCTGTTTTTT CASSLKSGPGTNTGELFF
TRBJ1-2 once TRBV29-1 TRBD1 TGCAGCGCTAGCGGACAGGGACGTAATACGTATGGCTACACCTTC CSASGQGRNTYGYTF
TRBJ2-1 NA TRBV9 TRBD2 TGTGCCAGCAGCGTAGCTCGGGGACTAGCGGGCAACAATGAGCAGTTCTTC CASSVARGLAGNNEQFF
TRBJ1-5 NA TRBV20-1 TRBD1 TGCAGTGCTAGTCAGGGGGATCAGCCCCAGCATTTT CSASQGDQPQHF